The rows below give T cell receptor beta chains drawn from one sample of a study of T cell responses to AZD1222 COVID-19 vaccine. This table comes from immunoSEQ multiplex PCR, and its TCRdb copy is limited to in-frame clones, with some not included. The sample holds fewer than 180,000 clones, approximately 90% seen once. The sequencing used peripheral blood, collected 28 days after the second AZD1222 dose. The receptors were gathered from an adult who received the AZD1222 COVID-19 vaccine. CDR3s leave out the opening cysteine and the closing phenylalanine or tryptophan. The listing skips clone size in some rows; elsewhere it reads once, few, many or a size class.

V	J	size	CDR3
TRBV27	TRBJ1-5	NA	ASSLSVGANQPQH
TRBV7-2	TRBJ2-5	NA	ASSLVRGRETQY
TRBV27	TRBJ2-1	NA	ASSLISSYNEQF
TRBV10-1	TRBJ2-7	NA	ASSESWGPYEQY
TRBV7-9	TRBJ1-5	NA	ASSKEGGNQPQH
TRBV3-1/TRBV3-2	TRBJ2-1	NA	ASSQGPNYNEQF
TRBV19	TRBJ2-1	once	ASSTQGRVEQF
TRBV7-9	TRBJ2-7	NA	ASSPTGAHEQY
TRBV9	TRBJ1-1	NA	ASSVDPTGGANTEAF
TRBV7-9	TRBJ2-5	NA	ASSFRSPEETQY
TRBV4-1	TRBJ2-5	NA	ASRARETQY
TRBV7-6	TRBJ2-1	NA	ASSLGLAGWGEQF
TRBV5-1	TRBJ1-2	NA	ASRQIMTGPYGYT
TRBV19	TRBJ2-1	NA	ASGAGLAGGNEQF
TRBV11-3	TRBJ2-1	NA	ASSWDSGGHYNEQF
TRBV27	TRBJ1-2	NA	ASSDGVYGYT
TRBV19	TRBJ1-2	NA	ASSIRRHTGSNYGYT
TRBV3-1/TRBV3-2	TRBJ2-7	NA	ASSQVAGRNYEQY
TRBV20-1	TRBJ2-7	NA	SAQGLPY
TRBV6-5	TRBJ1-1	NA	ASEMTGGGTEAF
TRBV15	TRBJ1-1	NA	ATSSSGYTEAF
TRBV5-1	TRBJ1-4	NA	ASSLTGANEKLF
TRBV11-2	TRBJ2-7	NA	ASSLVGRASGNEQY
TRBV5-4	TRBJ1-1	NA	ASSYGQNTEAF
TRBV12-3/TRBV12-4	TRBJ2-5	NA	ASSPRQETQY
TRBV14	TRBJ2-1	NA	ASSQVAGVGNEQF
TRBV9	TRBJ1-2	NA	ASSRFGQGDYGYT
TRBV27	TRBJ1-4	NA	ASKRGTTNEKLF
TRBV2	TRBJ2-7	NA	ASSQLGGTSYEQY
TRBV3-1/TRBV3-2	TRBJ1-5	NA	ASSQEGQGTVA
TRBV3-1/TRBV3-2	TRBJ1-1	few	ASSQERGSNTEAF
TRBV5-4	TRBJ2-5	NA	ASSLGPGETQY
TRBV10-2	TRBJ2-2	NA	ASMNTGELF
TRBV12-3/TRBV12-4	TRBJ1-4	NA	ASSLAGSGKLF
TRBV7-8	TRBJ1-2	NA	ASSPEGVYGYT
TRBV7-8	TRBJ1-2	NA	ASSPLGRGYGYT
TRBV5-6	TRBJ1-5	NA	ASSRGRNQPQH
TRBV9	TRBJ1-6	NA	ASSVGRREPLH
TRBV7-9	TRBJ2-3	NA	ASSLLAGVTDTQY
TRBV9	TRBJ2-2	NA	ASSVALPGPNTGELF
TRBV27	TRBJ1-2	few	ASSNTQGTGNYGYT
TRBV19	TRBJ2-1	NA	ASSQGTGLPIYNEQF
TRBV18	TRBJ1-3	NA	ASSPRVSSGNTIY
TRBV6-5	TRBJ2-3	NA	ASSSTSGRPDTQY
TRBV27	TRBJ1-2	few	ASSLSATGGYGYT
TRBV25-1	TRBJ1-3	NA	ASRYTQSRAGNTIY
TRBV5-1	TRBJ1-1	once	ASSLTENTEAF
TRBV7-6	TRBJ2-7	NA	ASSLDTGGLYEQY
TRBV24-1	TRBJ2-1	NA	ATSDSKTSGVYNEQF
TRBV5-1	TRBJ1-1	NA	ASSLQENTEAF
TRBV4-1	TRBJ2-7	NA	ASSQEGLYEQY
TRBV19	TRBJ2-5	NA	ASSMGLAGGTQY
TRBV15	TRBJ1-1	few	ATSRAVTDTEAF
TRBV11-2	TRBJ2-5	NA	ASSLVWGGGIETQY
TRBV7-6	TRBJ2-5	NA	ASTAGLADQETQY
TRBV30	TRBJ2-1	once	AWSADLAGVGEQF
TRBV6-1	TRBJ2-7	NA	ASSEHTSGSYEQY
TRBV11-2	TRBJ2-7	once	ASSSLGEYEQY